A selection of T cell receptor beta chains follows, all from one sample in a study of T cells in Graves' hyperthyroidism and ophthalmopathy. Using its own MiXCR run on the multiplex PCR reads, TCRdb lists one record per CDR3 protein. This sample carries roughly 250,000 distinct CDR3 sequences, about 20% of them seen once, and the ten largest clones take 64%. Sequenced sample: blood. Source of these receptors: a man in his thirties or forties with Graves' ophthalmopathy. Each CDR3 is given with its conserved first and last residue. A D gene is named only where the DNA matches it firmly. A row's size may be missing; if present it is once, few, many or a size class.

abundance: few; j_gene: TRBJ2-7; d_gene: -; v_gene: TRBV9; len: 15; CDR3aa: CASSVVFRIGYEQYF; CDR3nt: TGTGCCAGCAGCGTAGTATTCAGAATTGGCTACGAGCAGTACTTC
abundance: -; j_gene: TRBJ2-2; d_gene: -; v_gene: TRBV20-1; len: 14; CDR3aa: CSAGAAANTGELFF; CDR3nt: TGCAGTGCCGGGGCGGCAGCCAACACCGGGGAGCTGTTTTTT
abundance: many; j_gene: TRBJ2-7; d_gene: -; v_gene: TRBV9; len: 14; CDR3aa: CASSVGGITYEQYF; CDR3nt: TGTGCCAGCAGCGTGGGCGGGATAACCTACGAGCAGTACTTC
abundance: -; j_gene: TRBJ2-7; d_gene: TRBD1; v_gene: TRBV5-1; len: 16; CDR3aa: CASSLNSPGQGGEQYF; CDR3nt: TGCGCCAGCAGCTTGAATTCCCCGGGACAGGGGGGAGAGCAGTACTTC
abundance: few; j_gene: TRBJ1-2; d_gene: -; v_gene: TRBV28; len: 12; CDR3aa: CASSTSAYGYTF; CDR3nt: TGTGCCAGCAGCACTTCGGCCTATGGCTACACCTTC
abundance: many; j_gene: TRBJ2-1; d_gene: TRBD2; v_gene: TRBV12-3/TRBV12-4; len: 19; CDR3aa: CASSWTSGRPTTAGNEQFF; CDR3nt: TGTGCCAGCAGTTGGACTAGCGGGAGACCCACCACCGCTGGGAATGAGCAGTTCTTC
abundance: few; j_gene: TRBJ2-3; d_gene: -; v_gene: TRBV5-1; len: 15; CDR3aa: CASSLDSGGPDTQYF; CDR3nt: TGCGCCAGCAGCTTAGACTCCGGGGGCCCAGATACGCAGTATTTT
abundance: few; j_gene: TRBJ1-4; d_gene: -; v_gene: TRBV7-6; len: 16; CDR3aa: CASSLAGGGTNEKLFF; CDR3nt: TGTGCCAGCAGCTTAGCTGGGGGGGGAACTAATGAAAAACTGTTTTTT
abundance: -; j_gene: TRBJ2-1; d_gene: -; v_gene: TRBV6-1; len: 11; CDR3aa: CASSEKVVPFF; CDR3nt: TGTGCCAGCAGTGAAAAGGTGGTTCCGTTCTTC
abundance: many; j_gene: TRBJ1-2; d_gene: TRBD1; v_gene: TRBV12-3/TRBV12-4; len: 16; CDR3aa: CASSTFRGRLKNGYTF; CDR3nt: TGTGCCAGCAGCACGTTCAGGGGGCGTTTAAAGAATGGCTACACCTTC
abundance: few; j_gene: TRBJ2-3; d_gene: -; v_gene: TRBV7-6; len: 13; CDR3aa: CASSPGESVTQYF; CDR3nt: TGTGCCAGCAGCCCCGGAGAATCGGTTACGCAGTATTTT
abundance: few; j_gene: TRBJ1-2; d_gene: TRBD1; v_gene: TRBV7-9; len: 15; CDR3aa: CASSPRDRGYYGYTF; CDR3nt: TGTGCCAGCAGCCCCCGGGACAGGGGTTACTATGGCTACACCTTC
abundance: few; j_gene: TRBJ2-1; d_gene: -; v_gene: TRBV10-3; len: 14; CDR3aa: CAISGEGVFNEQFF; CDR3nt: TGTGCCATCAGCGGGGAGGGGGTGTTCAATGAGCAGTTCTTC
abundance: -; j_gene: TRBJ2-1; d_gene: -; v_gene: TRBV5-1; len: 15; CDR3aa: CASSSGGPSYNEQFF; CDR3nt: TGCGCCAGCAGCTCAGGCGGGCCGTCCTACAATGAGCAGTTCTTC
abundance: -; j_gene: TRBJ2-1; d_gene: TRBD2; v_gene: TRBV7-9; len: 15; CDR3aa: CASRERGGTYNEQFF; CDR3nt: TGTGCCAGCAGAGAGCGGGGGGGAACCTACAATGAGCAGTTCTTC
abundance: many; j_gene: TRBJ2-4; d_gene: -; v_gene: TRBV3-1; len: 14; CDR3aa: CASSRMDGGDIQYF; CDR3nt: TGTGCCAGCAGCCGAATGGACGGAGGGGACATTCAGTACTTC
abundance: many; j_gene: TRBJ2-2; d_gene: TRBD1; v_gene: TRBV28; len: 20; CDR3aa: CASMALVLTTGTENTGELFF; CDR3nt: TGTGCCAGCATGGCGTTAGTCCTGACAACCGGGACAGAGAACACCGGGGAGCTGTTTTTT
abundance: few; j_gene: TRBJ2-7; d_gene: TRBD1; v_gene: TRBV18; len: 15; CDR3aa: CASSRDRKRAYEQYF; CDR3nt: TGTGCCAGCTCGCGGGACAGGAAACGTGCCTACGAGCAGTACTTC
abundance: many; j_gene: TRBJ2-1; d_gene: -; v_gene: TRBV11-3; len: 15; CDR3aa: CASTDRALLGGEQFF; CDR3nt: TGTGCCAGCACTGATCGGGCTTTGCTGGGGGGTGAGCAGTTCTTC
abundance: -; j_gene: TRBJ1-4; d_gene: -; v_gene: TRBV7-9; len: 14; CDR3aa: CASSLSQTNEKLFF; CDR3nt: TGTGCCAGCAGCTTGAGTCAGACTAATGAAAAACTGTTTTTT
abundance: few; j_gene: TRBJ2-1; d_gene: TRBD2; v_gene: TRBV12-3/TRBV12-4; len: 15; CDR3aa: CASSLGGGRGVEQFF; CDR3nt: TGTGCCAGCAGTTTAGGGGGCGGGAGGGGAGTTGAGCAGTTCTTC
abundance: few; j_gene: TRBJ2-2; d_gene: TRBD1; v_gene: TRBV28; len: 13; CDR3aa: CAISGQGAGELFF; CDR3nt: TGTGCCATTTCTGGGCAGGGGGCCGGGGAGCTGTTTTTT
abundance: many; j_gene: TRBJ1-4; d_gene: -; v_gene: TRBV6-1; len: 19; CDR3aa: CASSTRGGRTIATNEKLFF; CDR3nt: TGTGCCAGCAGTACCCGGGGGGGCCGAACCATTGCAACTAATGAAAAACTGTTTTTT
abundance: many; j_gene: TRBJ2-1; d_gene: TRBD2; v_gene: TRBV12-5; len: 19; CDR3aa: CASGLGKTIAGSPYNEQFF; CDR3nt: TGTGCTAGTGGTTTGGGAAAGACAATAGCGGGAAGCCCCTACAATGAGCAGTTCTTC
abundance: -; j_gene: TRBJ2-1; d_gene: TRBD2; v_gene: TRBV12-3/TRBV12-4; len: 13; CDR3aa: CASSAGGVYEQFF; CDR3nt: TGTGCCAGCAGCGCTGGGGGGGTTTACGAGCAGTTCTTC
abundance: many; j_gene: TRBJ1-5; d_gene: -; v_gene: TRBV30; len: 13; CDR3aa: CAWSLTGRQPQHF; CDR3nt: TGTGCCTGGAGCCTGACAGGCCGCCAGCCCCAGCATTTT
abundance: -; j_gene: TRBJ2-7; d_gene: TRBD1; v_gene: TRBV7-2; len: 15; CDR3aa: CASTSGTGGIYEQYF; CDR3nt: TGTGCCAGCACCTCCGGGACAGGAGGGATCTACGAGCAGTACTTC
abundance: few; j_gene: TRBJ1-2; d_gene: TRBD1; v_gene: TRBV28; len: 14; CDR3aa: CASSPGTGRYGYTF; CDR3nt: TGTGCCAGCAGCCCCGGGACAGGGCGCTATGGCTACACCTTC
abundance: -; j_gene: TRBJ2-1; d_gene: -; v_gene: TRBV2; len: 15; CDR3aa: CASSLDVSTYNEQFF; CDR3nt: TGTGCCAGCAGTTTGGACGTTAGCACCTACAATGAGCAGTTCTTC
abundance: many; j_gene: TRBJ2-7; d_gene: -; v_gene: TRBV12-3/TRBV12-4; len: 15; CDR3aa: CASINSKGDSYEQYF; CDR3nt: TGTGCCAGCATAAATTCCAAAGGGGACTCCTACGAGCAGTACTTC
abundance: many; j_gene: TRBJ2-5; d_gene: TRBD2; v_gene: TRBV12-3/TRBV12-4; len: 16; CDR3aa: CASSLTSGSGRETQYF; CDR3nt: TGTGCCAGCAGTCTCACTAGCGGGAGCGGGCGAGAGACCCAGTACTTC
abundance: many; j_gene: TRBJ2-3; d_gene: TRBD2; v_gene: TRBV7-2; len: 14; CDR3aa: CASSSAAGADTQYF; CDR3nt: TGTGCCAGCAGCTCCGCCGCGGGAGCAGATACGCAGTATTTT
abundance: many; j_gene: TRBJ1-1; d_gene: TRBD1; v_gene: TRBV11-3; len: 14; CDR3aa: CASSSTGGRTEAFF; CDR3nt: TGTGCCAGCAGCTCAACAGGGGGCCGAACTGAAGCTTTCTTT
abundance: many; j_gene: TRBJ2-7; d_gene: -; v_gene: TRBV18; len: 14; CDR3aa: CASSPSQGTYEQYF; CDR3nt: TGTGCCAGCTCACCCTCACAGGGAACCTACGAGCAGTACTTC
abundance: many; j_gene: TRBJ1-1; d_gene: -; v_gene: TRBV18; len: 13; CDR3aa: CASLPGRNTEAFF; CDR3nt: TGTGCCAGCTTACCGGGGCGGAACACTGAAGCTTTCTTT
abundance: few; j_gene: TRBJ2-2; d_gene: -; v_gene: TRBV7-9; len: 12; CDR3aa: CASSTPPGELFF; CDR3nt: TGTGCCAGCAGCACACCCCCCGGGGAGCTGTTTTTT
abundance: -; j_gene: TRBJ2-1; d_gene: TRBD2; v_gene: TRBV20-1; len: 12; CDR3aa: CSAIAGGGEQFF; CDR3nt: TGCAGTGCGATAGCGGGAGGGGGTGAGCAGTTCTTC
abundance: many; j_gene: TRBJ2-7; d_gene: -; v_gene: TRBV12-3/TRBV12-4; len: 16; CDR3aa: CASSIEGVSRNYEQYF; CDR3nt: TGTGCCAGCAGTATTGAGGGTGTTTCGCGGAACTACGAGCAGTACTTC
abundance: -; j_gene: TRBJ2-3; d_gene: TRBD1; v_gene: TRBV18; len: 15; CDR3aa: CASSLSGQSTDTQYF; CDR3nt: TGTGCCAGCTCACTATCGGGACAGAGCACAGATACGCAGTATTTT
abundance: many; j_gene: TRBJ1-4; d_gene: -; v_gene: TRBV18; len: 14; CDR3aa: CASSPRGSQEKLFF; CDR3nt: TGTGCCAGCTCACCTCGCGGCTCACAGGAAAAACTGTTTTTT
abundance: few; j_gene: TRBJ2-3; d_gene: -; v_gene: TRBV2; len: 16; CDR3aa: CASSAVGAPRTDTQYF; CDR3nt: TGTGCCAGCAGTGCAGTTGGGGCACCCCGCACAGATACGCAGTATTTT
abundance: -; j_gene: TRBJ1-5; d_gene: -; v_gene: TRBV12-3/TRBV12-4; len: 14; CDR3aa: CASSPLYSNQPQHF; CDR3nt: TGTGCCAGCAGCCCGCTATATAGCAATCAGCCCCAGCATTTT
abundance: -; j_gene: TRBJ2-1; d_gene: TRBD2; v_gene: TRBV20-1; len: 15; CDR3aa: CSAPRLAGDYNEQFF; CDR3nt: TGCAGTGCCCCCCGACTAGCGGGGGATTACAATGAGCAGTTCTTC
abundance: -; j_gene: TRBJ2-2; d_gene: -; v_gene: TRBV3-1; len: 17; CDR3aa: CASSQEHSRTIGGELFF; CDR3nt: TGTGCCAGCAGCCAAGAGCATAGCAGGACGATCGGCGGGGAGCTGTTTTTT
abundance: once; j_gene: TRBJ2-1; d_gene: -; v_gene: TRBV29-1; len: 13; CDR3aa: CSVTERGINEQFF; CDR3nt: TGCAGCGTTACGGAGAGAGGGATCAATGAGCAGTTCTTC